Shown below are 3 T cell receptor beta chains from a single sample sequenced in a study of CD8+ T cells in alopecia areata. In each case, RNA was isolated and then reverse transcribed into cDNA as the sequencing template. The repertoire was sequenced with immunoSEQ multiplex PCR; TCRdb's copy has only in-frame clones and lacks some. The repertoire holds about 180,000 clones, with 40% to 65% as singletons. Documented treatment: oral pan-JAK inhibitor, 5-10 mg twice daily. Specimen: CD8+ T cells sorted from blood, collected at week 24, from a patient treated with tofacitinib. The receptors were sampled from a human donor with alopecia areata.

The J gene is TRBJ2-3, the V gene TRBV4-3; the D gene is possibly TRBD2 (5 bases). This CDR3 comprises 14 residues. Germline V gene lookup returns CDR1 LGHNA and CDR2 YSLEER. V gave up 4 bases and J gave up 3 bases, with 11 bases separating them. In DNA form, the CDR3 reads TGCGCCAGCAGCCGACTAACGGGGACAGATACGCAGTATTTT. This encodes CASSRLTGTDTQYF.

On this clone itself: One junction end does not reproduce the germline sequence, and a read error may be involved. This sample also contains other DNA sequences that code for the same CDR3. V is TRBV11-3 and J is TRBJ1-1; D unresolved. The CDR3 runs 12 residues. Looked up from germline, CDR1 is SGHNT and CDR2 is YENEEA. The CDR3 DNA follows: TGTGCCAGCAGCCTCATTCAGAATGAAGCCTTCTTT. Translated, it gives CASSLIQNEAFF. The entire variable domain, with the rest obtained from reference TRBV11-3 and TRBJ1-1, is as follows: EAGVVQSPRYKIIEKKQPVAFWCNPISGHNTLYWYLQNLGQGPELLIRYENEEAVDDSQLPKDRFSAERLKGVDSTLKIQPAELGDSAVYLCASSLIQNEAFFGQGTRLTVV.

This clone was seen only a few times. The CDR3 DNA sequence: TGTGCCAGCAGCGACCTAGCGGGGCCCTCAGATACGCAGTATTTT. Translating gives CASSDLAGPSDTQYF. The chain uses TRBV11-2 and TRBJ2-3; 9 positions agree with TRBD2. This CDR3 is 15 amino acids long. With 5 bases clipped from V and 4 bases from J, the junction kept 7 bases outside the gene matches. Looked up from germline, CDR1 is SGHAT and CDR2 is FQNNGV. Combining the CDR3 with reference TRBV11-2 and TRBJ2-3 gives the whole variable domain EAGVAQSPRYKIIEKRQSVAFWCNPISGHATLYWYQQILGQGPKLLIQFQNNGVVDDSQLPKDRFSAERLKGVDSTLKIQPAKLEDSAVYLCASSDLAGPSDTQYFGPGTRLTVL.